What follows describes a single T cell receptor (beta chain). The sample is drawn from a study of T-cell reconstitution after alpha-beta-depleted transplantation in children. TCRbeta library preparation incorporated unique molecular identifiers. TCRdb re-derived calls from the PCR reads in MiXCR, one entry per CDR3 protein. The data hold hundreds of thousands of distinct CDR3 sequences, with roughly 17% observed a single time. The specimen was PBMCs from the stem cell graft donor, collected from the stem cell graft. The source is a human donor who donated a stem cell graft to a child with acute myeloid leukemia.

The DNA for the CDR3 is TGTGCCAGCACCGCCCCGGGCGGTAGATACAATGAGCAGTTCTTC. Amino acid sequence: CASTAPGGRYNEQFF. The chain uses TRBV12-3 or TRBV12-4 and TRBJ2-1; no firm D call. The V and J ends lost 7 bases and 4 bases respectively, with 17 bases between them. The CDR3 runs to 15 residues.